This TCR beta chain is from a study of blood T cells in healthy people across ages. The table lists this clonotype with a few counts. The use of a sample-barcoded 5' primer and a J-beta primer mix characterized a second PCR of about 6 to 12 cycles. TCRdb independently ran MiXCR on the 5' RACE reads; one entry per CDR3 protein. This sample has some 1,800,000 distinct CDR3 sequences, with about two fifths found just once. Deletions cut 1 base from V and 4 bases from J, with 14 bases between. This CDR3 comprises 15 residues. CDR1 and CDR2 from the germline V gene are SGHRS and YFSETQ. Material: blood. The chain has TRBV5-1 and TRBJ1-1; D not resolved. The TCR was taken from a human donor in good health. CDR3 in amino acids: CASSLRTEGSTEAFF. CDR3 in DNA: TGCGCCAGCAGCTTGCGCACCGAAGGGAGCACTGAAGCTTTCTTT.